The entry that follows covers one T cell receptor (beta chain) sequence. This receptor's antigen is unknown. Within one base of it there is no much larger clone, and no base qualities were kept. High-throughput TCR beta sequencing profiled peripheral blood CD8+ and CD4+ T cells from healthy donors, Susac syndrome patients and multiple sclerosis patients. The multiple sclerosis controls were treatment-naive patients who had stable or active relapsing-remitting disease and met the revised McDonald criteria. CD8+ TEMRA cells were enriched by FACS, while bulk CD8+ and CD4+ T cells were purified by magnetic negative isolation. Blood was collected in EDTA tubes and processed within 24 hours, with PBMCs isolated through density gradient centrifugation. PBMCs intended for TCR sequencing were frozen in liquid nitrogen and were later thawed in a 37 degrees C water bath. Purity of sorted or isolated CD4+, CD8+ and CD8+ TEMRA cells was at least 90%.

RNA was extracted using the RNeasy kit, and about 0.5 to 1 ug of the RNA was reverse transcribed with random hexamers. The immunoSEQ multiplex PCR assay, covering 54 Vbeta and 13 Jbeta segments, was used to amplify TCR beta CDR3 regions. PCR amplification bias was corrected by using a synthetic template baseline for primer optimization and computational correction. As for the original processing: Reads were annotated to V, D and J genes according to IMGT and were analyzed with immunoSEQ Analyzer, with only productive sequences retained. Clonality was calculated as one minus the Shannon entropy normalized by log2 of the number of productive unique sequences. For each patient and control, public and private clones were evaluated among the 100 most prevalent clones. Susac-specific clones were defined as absent from healthy and MS cohorts, approximately 1,000 published viral clones and other ImmuneACCESS disease sequences. TCRdb reworked the public reads: Q25 trimming with fastp, MiXCR clone assembly, productive beta chains retained. Rows with one shared CDR3 protein collapse into an entry with the most common genes and DNA. It is TCRdb's table, rather than the study itself, that gives the V and J calls and clone size. This sample gives 150,000 to 200,000 distinct CDR3 sequences in total; approximately 95% of them show up just once. The ten top clones hold 0.08% to 0.095% of the sample.

The data are from a study of CD8 T cells in Susac syndrome (dated by TCRdb to the late 2010s). Context from the whole study: Repertoire sequencing was used to test whether CD8+ T cell activation and differentiation in Susac syndrome was antigen driven.

Study-wide conclusions, independent of this receptor: The number of individuals in the TCR sequencing and HLA analysis was acknowledged as relatively small.

V was cut back by 5 bases and J by 2 bases, leaving a gap of 10 bases between them. CDR1 and CDR2, looked up from the germline V gene (reference sequence), are LNHDA and SQIVND. The CDR3 holds 14 amino acids from the cysteine to the phenylalanine. Only the CDR3 DNA stays, 42 bases, in frame from base 1. The sequence joins TRBV19 to TRBJ1-5; no D gene call is confident. The source material was CD4+ T cells from PBMCs. The origin of this receptor is a human donor with multiple sclerosis. In nucleotide form, the sequence is TGTGCCAGTAGTCTGGAGCTTGGCAATCAGCCCCAGCATTTT. Its protein product is CASSLELGNQPQHF. Reference TRBV19 and TRBJ1-5 genes cover what lies past the CDR3, so the full variable domain is DGGITQSPKYLFRKEGQNVTLSCEQNLNHDAMYWYRQDPGQGLRLIYYSQIVNDFQKGDIAEGYSVSREKKESFPLTVTSAQKNPTAFYLCASSLELGNQPQHFGDGTRLSIL.